This T cell receptor (beta chain) derives from a study of blood T cell repertoires in COVID-19. Repertoires were generated with immunoSEQ multiplex PCR, while TCRdb's copy carries only in-frame clones and drops some. Of roughly 250,000 clones listed, around nine tenths are singletons. This clone has a handful of counts. Germline V CDR1 and CDR2: SGDLS, YYNGEE. The CDR3 sequence is 16 residues long. Losses at the gene ends were 0 bases for V and 6 bases for J; bases not matched to a gene: 6. Recruits, aged about 18 to 100 years, lived in 20 to 30 US areas. Donors in Cohort 3 counted as recovered after two negative PCRs, clearance, or symptom resolution.

This receptor was obtained from a woman in her fifties or sixties who had recovered from COVID-19. The sample consisted of PBMCs or T cells enriched from blood (not recorded which). This chain uses TRBV9 with TRBJ2-7, with 13 bases aligning to TRBD2. The CDR3 DNA reads TGTGCCAGCAGCGTAGAGGTTGGGACTAGCGGGACCGAGCAGTACTTC. Translated, it gives CASSVEVGTSGTEQYF.